These 26 T cell receptor beta chains were sequenced from one sample in a study of identical twins. TCRdb recomputed calls from the 5' RACE reads with MiXCR, one row per CDR3 protein. Altogether nearly 900,000 distinct CDR3 sequences are present, 12% being singletons, with the ten largest covering 1.5% to 2%. This sample also appeared in a second study, on yellow fever vaccine responses in identical twins.

Material for sequencing was PBMCs. The receptors were sampled from a woman aged 18-35 years in good health.

This chain's CDR3 is CATSRDSPYEQYV. CDR3 coding DNA: TGTGCCACCAGCAGAGACTCCCCCTACGAGCAGTACGTC. J is TRBJ2-7 and V is TRBV15, with D unclear. The CDR3 runs to 13 residues. Per germline, CDR1 LNHNV and CDR2 YYDKDF (reference sequence). Trimming shortened V by 0 bases and J by 2 bases, and 5 bases separated the two germline ends.

The chain links TRBV5-6 to TRBJ2-7; 8 bases are shared with TRBD1. This CDR3 has 15 residues. Trimming took 4 bases from V and 1 from J; bases not matched to a gene: 7. Looked up from germline, CDR1 is SGHDT and CDR2 is YYEEEE. The CDR3 bases are TGTGCCAGCAGCACGGCAGGACAGGGTTCCTACGAGCAGTACTTC. Encoded protein: CASSTAGQGSYEQYF.

This clonotype has at least ten counts. The chain employs TRBV5-1 and TRBJ2-7; 7 nucleotides align to TRBD2. CDR3 length: 14 amino acids. With 4 bases clipped from V and 0 bases from J, the junction kept 4 bases outside the gene matches. CDR1 is SGHRS and CDR2 is YFSETQ in the germline V gene. The CDR3 DNA sequence: TGCGCCAGCAGCCCGGGACTAAACTCCTACGAGCAGTACTTC. Encoded protein: CASSPGLNSYEQYF.

This chain connects TRBV20-1 to TRBJ1-1; D ambiguous. Germline V gene sequence: CDR1 DFQATT, CDR2 SNEGSKA (reference sequence). The CDR3 sequence is 13 residues long. Between the trimmed V and J ends, which lost 6 bases and 4 bases, there was a span of 15 bases. The CDR3 sequence is CSAPDGRGTEAFF. CDR3 bases: TGCAGTGCGCCGGACGGTCGGGGCACTGAAGCTTTCTTT.

This clonotype has only a few counts. The chain joins TRBV12-3 or TRBV12-4 to TRBJ2-5, with 8 bases identical to TRBD1. This CDR3 is built from 14 residues. Trimming took 8 bases from V and 2 from J; bases not matched to a gene: 7. The CDR3 nucleotides read TGTGCCAGCCTCCCTACAGGGGGTCAAGAGACCCAGTACTTC. This sequence encodes CASLPTGGQETQYF.

This clonotype was found a few times. The chain employs TRBV6-1 and TRBJ2-1; 12 positions match TRBD2. Trimming cost V 6 bases and J 8 bases; bases outside gene matches: 8. The CDR3 is 15 amino acids. Germline-derived CDR1 and CDR2 are MNHNS and SASEGT. The CDR3 coding sequence is TGTGCCAGCAGCCAACTAGCGGGAGGTGGGGATGAGCAGTTCTTC. Its protein product is CASSQLAGGGDEQFF.

This clonotype was seen more than once but under ten times. The chain combines TRBV7-2 with TRBJ1-1, with D maybe TRBD1 (6 bases). The CDR3 runs to 15 residues. V was cut by 5 bases and J by 0 bases, with 13 bases left in between. Germline assignment: CDR1 SGHTA and CDR2 FQGNSA. The CDR3 region is CASSPRDNMNTEAFF. CDR3 nucleotides: TGTGCCAGCAGCCCCAGGGACAACATGAACACTGAAGCTTTCTTT.

The chain carries TRBV5-1 and TRBJ2-1; 10 positions match TRBD2. The J segment lost 5 bases and the V segment lost 4 bases, leaving 6 bases of the junction unmatched. Per germline, CDR1 SGHRS and CDR2 YFSETQ. The CDR3 has 15 residues. The CDR3 DNA sequence: TGCGCCAGCAGCACAGCTAGCGGGGGCAACAATGAGCAGTTCTTC. Protein sequence: CASSTASGGNNEQFF.

In this sample, this clonotype turned up a few times. This chain links TRBV27 with TRBJ2-3; 7 bases match TRBD2. This CDR3 comprises 15 residues. The germline V gene has CDR1 MNHEY and CDR2 SMNVEV (reference sequence). V dropped 2 bases and J dropped 3; count of bases not matched to a gene: 5. CDR3 DNA sequence: TGTGCCAGCAGTTTAGCGGGAGTGGTGACAGATACGCAGTATTTT. Translated, it gives CASSLAGVVTDTQYF.

This clonotype was seen many times. The V gene is TRBV11-2, the J gene TRBJ1-6, with 7 bases lining up with TRBD1. Germline V gene sequence: CDR1 SGHAT, CDR2 FQNNGV. There are 14 residues in the CDR3. After removal of 4 bases from V and 7 bases from J, the junction contained 4 bases not matched to a gene. The CDR3 protein is CASSSQGENSPLHF. CDR3 DNA sequence: TGTGCCAGCAGCTCTCAGGGGGAAAATTCACCCCTCCACTTT.

This clonotype was observed a handful of times. V usage is TRBV5-1 and J usage is TRBJ2-3, with 8 bases that match TRBD1. The CDR3 runs to 16 residues. Germline CDR1 is SGHRS and CDR2 is YFSETQ. The V segment lost 5 bases and the J segment 0 bases; nucleotides outside the gene matches: 8. This CDR3 reads CASRTGELVSTDTQYF. In nucleotides, the CDR3 is TGCGCCAGCAGGACAGGGGAGCTTGTTAGCACAGATACGCAGTATTTT.

The genes are TRBV7-9 and TRBJ1-1; D might be TRBD1 (6 bases). Per germline, CDR1 SEHNR and CDR2 FQNEAQ (reference sequence). CDR3 length: 15 amino acids. Between the trimmed V and J ends, which lost 2 bases and 6 bases, there was a span of 16 bases. CDR3 nucleotide sequence: TGTGCCAGCAGCTTAATAGTCACAGGGAGGCCTGAAGCTTTCTTT. It yields the protein CASSLIVTGRPEAFF.

This chain joins TRBV4-2 and TRBJ2-1; D gene uncertain. The V end lost 1 base, the J end lost 2 bases, and 15 bases lay between the germline ends. The CDR3 loop spans 17 amino acids. Germline values: CDR1 LGHNA, CDR2 YNFKEQ. The CDR3 is CASSQVEWRITYNEQFF. For the CDR3, the DNA is TGTGCCAGCAGCCAAGTCGAGTGGCGGATAACCTACAATGAGCAGTTCTTC.

This clonotype appeared many times. The genes are TRBV10-3 and TRBJ1-3; D is possibly TRBD1 (5 bases). Germline CDR1 reads ENHRY; CDR2 reads SYGVKD. The germline V and J ends were trimmed by 7 bases and 3 bases, with 7 bases remaining between them. The CDR3 contains 12 residues. CDR3 nucleotide sequence: TGTGCCATCATGGGACTTGGAAACACCATATATTTT. Its translation: CAIMGLGNTIYF.

This clonotype has more than one count but fewer than ten. The rearrangement uses TRBV29-1 and TRBJ1-1, with TRBD1 as a possible D gene (5 bases). Trimming removed 4 bases from V and 0 bases from J, with 9 bases in between. The germline V gene encodes CDR1 SQVTM and CDR2 ANQGSEA. CDR3 length equals 13 residues. The CDR3 DNA reads TGCAGCGTTGGGGAGGGGTTGAACACTGAAGCTTTCTTT. Protein sequence: CSVGEGLNTEAFF.

The chain combines TRBV20-1 with TRBJ2-6; 8 bases agree with TRBD1. The CDR3 runs to 15 residues. Trimming at V came to 0 bases and at J to 2 bases, leaving 0 bases not matched to a gene. Germline V gives CDR1 DFQATT, CDR2 SNEGSKA (reference sequence). CDR3 sequence reads: CSARDRGPGANVLTF. The DNA of the CDR3 is TGCAGTGCTAGAGACAGGGGGCCTGGGGCCAACGTCCTGACTTTC.

There are many counts of this clonotype. The rearrangement links TRBV28 to TRBJ1-2; D is undetermined. Per germline, CDR1 MDHEN and CDR2 SYDVKM. V lost 3 bases and J 4 bases, leaving 3 bases between the germline ends. The CDR3 is 11 amino acids. The CDR3 DNA reads as TGTGCCAGCAGTTTCCTCTATGGCTACACCTTC. Its protein is CASSFLYGYTF.

The chain employs TRBV10-2 and TRBJ2-5; TRBD2 might be the D (5 bases). Germline assignment: CDR1 WSHSY and CDR2 SAAADI. V was shortened by 6 bases and J by 5 bases, with 13 bases between the two germline ends. The CDR3 has 13 amino acids. CDR3 loop: CASSRTPGETQYF. The CDR3 DNA reads TGCGCCAGCAGCAGGACTCCTGGGGAGACCCAGTACTTC.

This clonotype was counted a few times. The J gene is TRBJ2-7, the V gene TRBV5-1; 8 bases fit TRBD1. This CDR3 region has 14 residues. From germline, CDR1 is SGHRS and CDR2 YFSETQ. V was clipped by 1 base and J by 6 bases; unmatched bases: 6. CDR3 DNA: TGCGCCAGCAGCTTGTGGCGAGACAGGGGCGAGCAGTACGTC. This sequence encodes CASSLWRDRGEQYV.

This clonotype was counted a few times. The chain combines TRBV10-1 with TRBJ2-7; 11 bases are a match to TRBD1. V lost 0 bases and J lost 3; bases outside the gene matches: 1. CDR1 is WNHNN, CDR2 SYGVQD, per germline (reference sequence). The CDR3 loop spans 15 amino acids. CDR3 in DNA: TGCGCCAGCAGTGAGTCTGGGACAGGGGGCTACGAGCAGTACTTC. Encoded protein: CASSESGTGGYEQYF.

The chain couples TRBV6-1 to TRBJ1-4; a possible D gene is TRBD1 (5 bases). The V end lost 2 bases, the J end lost 7 bases, and 14 bases lay between the germline ends. The CDR3 is 15 amino acids. Germline values: CDR1 MNHNS, CDR2 SASEGT. Here the CDR3 reads CASSESLGVAEKLFF. DNA for the CDR3: TGTGCCAGCAGTGAATCGTTAGGGGTTGCTGAAAAACTGTTTTTT.

This chain links TRBV5-1 with TRBJ2-3; the match to TRBD2 covers 11 bases. The CDR3 is 16 residues long. Trimming at V came to 4 bases and at J to 4 bases, leaving 8 bases not matched to a gene. Germline CDR1 SGHRS, CDR2 YFSETQ. The CDR3 bases are TGCGCCAGCAGCCCGGCGGGACTAGCGGTTCCAGATACGCAGTATTTT. Its translation: CASSPAGLAVPDTQYF.

This clonotype was seen a handful of times. The CDR3 nucleotides are TGTGCCAGCAGCCAGCCGGGACTAGCGGAATACAATGAGCAGTTCTTC. Amino acid sequence: CASSQPGLAEYNEQFF. The chain combines TRBV14 with TRBJ2-1; TRBD2 matches at 11 bases. The V segment lost 3 bases and the J segment 4 bases; nucleotides outside the gene matches: 5. The length of the CDR3 is 16 residues. CDR1 is SGHDN and CDR2 is FVKESK in the germline V gene. The whole variable domain, remainder taken from reference TRBV14 and TRBJ2-1, is EAGVTQFPSHSVIEKGQTVTLRCDPISGHDNLYWYRRVMGKEIKFLLHFVKESKQDESGMPNNRFLAERTGGTYSTLKVQPAELEDSGVYFCASSQPGLAEYNEQFFGPGTRLTVL.

This clonotype showed up just a few times. The V call is TRBV5-1, the J call TRBJ2-7; a possible D gene is TRBD1 (6 bases). The CDR3 totals 15 residues. Germline lookup yields CDR1 SGHRS and CDR2 YFSETQ. Trimming stripped 0 bases from V and 9 bases from J, with 19 bases between. In DNA form, the CDR3 reads TGCGCCAGCAGCTTGGGGGGTCTGGGACACCCAGTGCAGTACTTC. It encodes CASSLGGLGHPVQYF.

This clonotype was recorded a few times. The chain joins TRBV19 to TRBJ2-3; 9 bases map to TRBD2. The CDR3 extends over 15 amino acids. The ends lost 5 bases at V and 6 bases at J; junction bases unmatched: 9. The germline V gene has CDR1 LNHDA and CDR2 SQIVND (reference sequence). The chain's CDR3 is CASSGGVAGADTQYF. DNA of the CDR3: TGTGCCAGTAGTGGCGGGGTAGCGGGAGCGGATACGCAGTATTTT.

There are many counts of this clonotype. V is TRBV29-1 and J is TRBJ2-1; 10 positions agree with TRBD2. V lost 6 bases to trimming and J lost 1 base; unmatched junction nucleotides: 3. CDR3 length equals 14 residues. Per germline, CDR1 SQVTM and CDR2 ANQGSEA. The CDR3 loop is CSVVAGGSYNEQFF. In DNA form, the CDR3 reads TGCAGCGTCGTAGCGGGAGGTTCCTACAATGAGCAGTTCTTC.